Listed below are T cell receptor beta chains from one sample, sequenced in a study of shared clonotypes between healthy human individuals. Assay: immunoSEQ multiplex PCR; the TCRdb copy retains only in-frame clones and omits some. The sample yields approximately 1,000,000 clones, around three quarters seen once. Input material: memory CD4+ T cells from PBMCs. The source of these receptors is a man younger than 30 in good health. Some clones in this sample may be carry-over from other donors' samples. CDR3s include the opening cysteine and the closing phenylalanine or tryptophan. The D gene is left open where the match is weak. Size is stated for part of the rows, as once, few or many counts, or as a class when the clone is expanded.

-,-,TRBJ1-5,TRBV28,TGTGCCAGCAGGCCGGGGGGAGATAGCAATCAGCCCCAGCATTTT,CASRPGGDSNQPQHF
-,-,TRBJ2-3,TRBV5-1,TGCGCCAGCAGCTTGGATGGCGGGGGCACAGATACGCAGTATTTT,CASSLDGGGTDTQYF
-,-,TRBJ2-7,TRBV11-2,TGTGCCAGCAGCTTAAGCCTTAACAGGCCCTACGAGCAGTACTTC,CASSLSLNRPYEQYF
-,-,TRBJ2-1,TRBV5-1,TGCGCCAGCTACTCGAACTCCTACAATGAGCAGTTCTTC,CASYSNSYNEQFF
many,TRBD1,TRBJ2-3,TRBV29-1,TGCAGCGTGAAGTCCGGGACAGGGCCCACAGATACGCAGTATTTT,CSVKSGTGPTDTQYF
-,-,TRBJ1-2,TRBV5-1,TGCGCCAGCCAGTTAGGGCAGGGCTATGGCTACACCTTC,CASQLGQGYGYTF
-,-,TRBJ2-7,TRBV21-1,TGTGCCTGGCCCGGAACTAGCGGGACGTACGAGCAGTACTTC,CAWPGTSGTYEQYF
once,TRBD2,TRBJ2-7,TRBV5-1,TGCGCCAGCAGTCCTGAGGGAGGGTATGAGCAGTACTTC,CASSPEGGYEQYF
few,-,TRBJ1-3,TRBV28,TGTGCCAGCAGTTCTACTAGGGGTGTAAACACCATATATTTT,CASSSTRGVNTIYF
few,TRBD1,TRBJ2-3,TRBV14,TGTGCCAGCAGCTCGGACAGGGCGGCGAATACGCAGTATTTT,CASSSDRAANTQYF
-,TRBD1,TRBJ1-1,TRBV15,TGTGCCACCGGACAGGGGTTCAGATCTTTCTTT,CATGQGFRSFF
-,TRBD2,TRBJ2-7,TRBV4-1,TGCGCCAGCAGCCGACTGTTTAGCGGGAGTTTCTACGAGCAGTACTTC,CASSRLFSGSFYEQYF
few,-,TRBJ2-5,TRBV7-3,TGTGCCAGCAGCTCGAGCGGTCAAGAGACCCAGTACTTC,CASSSSGQETQYF
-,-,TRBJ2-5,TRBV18,TGTGCCAGCTCACCACGGGTTTACGGGTACCAAGAGACCCAGTACTTC,CASSPRVYGYQETQYF
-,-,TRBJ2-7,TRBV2,TGTGCCAGCAGTGACCCGGTTGAAGGGTACGAGCAGTACTTC,CASSDPVEGYEQYF
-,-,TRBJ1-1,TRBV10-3,TGTGCCATCAGCGCCCTCGGGCAGGGGAGGATGAACACTGAAGCTTTCTTT,CAISALGQGRMNTEAFF
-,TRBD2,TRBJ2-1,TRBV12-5,TGTGCTAGTGGTTTGCAGGGTGGGGACCTTAGCGGGAGAGAGTTCTTC,CASGLQGGDLSGREFF
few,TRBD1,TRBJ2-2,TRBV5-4,TGTGCCAGCAGGCGGGACAGGGGATCCGGGGAGCTGTTTTTT,CASRRDRGSGELFF
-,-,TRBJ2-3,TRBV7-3,TGTGCCAGCAGCTTAATGGGGGGCCCAGATACGCAGTATTTT,CASSLMGGPDTQYF
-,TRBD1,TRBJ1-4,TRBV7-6,TGTGCCAGCAGCTTAGGACAGGGGGAAAAACTGTTTTTT,CASSLGQGEKLFF
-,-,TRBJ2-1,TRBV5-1,TGCGCCAGCAGCAGAAGTAGGACCTCCTACAATGAGCAGTTCTTC,CASSRSRTSYNEQFF
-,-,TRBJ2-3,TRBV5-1,TGCGCCAGCAGCCCCTTTTCCCCCCACGATACGCAGTATTTT,CASSPFSPHDTQYF